This T cell receptor beta chain stems from a study of human T cells and chemical hapten exposure. One entry per CDR3 protein, called by TCRdb with MiXCR from the RACE reads. The table has about 140,000 distinct CDR3 sequences, 10% to 15% seen once; the top ten hold 1.4%. Germline loops: CDR1 ENHRY, CDR2 SYGVKD. Trimming pared 4 bases from V and 6 bases from J, leaving 10 bases between. The CDR3 is 12 amino acids. General study points: DPC sensitization did not alter TCRs above 1 in 1000 frequency.

Sample time point: patch test 2, 6 weeks after DPC sensitization. Treatment of the sample: therapeutic diphenylcyclopropenone sensitization with weekly scalp DPC. About this clonotype itself: What it binds is unknown.

Source: whole blood, taken in connection with sensitization to the hapten diphenylcyclopropenone (DPC). This clonotype was obtained from a woman aged 45-65 years with alopecia areata. Some clones in this sample may be carry-over from other donors' samples. The chain has TRBV10-3 and TRBJ2-7, with a tentative D call TRBD2 (5 bases). The CDR3 DNA follows: TGTGCCATCAGTGGGGCGACTATCGAGCAGTACTTC. Protein product: CAISGATIEQYF.